The rows below give T cell receptor beta chains drawn from one sample of a study of blood T cell repertoires in COVID-19. Assay used: immunoSEQ multiplex PCR; TCRdb lists only in-frame clones, some missing. The sample shows about 61,000 clones, 60% to 80% of them seen only once. The sequencing sample was made of peripheral blood. The receptors were gathered from a man older than 75 with active or convalescent COVID-19. CDR3s include the opening cysteine and the closing phenylalanine or tryptophan. A D gene is named only where the DNA matches it firmly. Clone size is stated in some rows and not others, as once, few, many or a class when expanded.

V,J,size,D,DNA,CDR3
TRBV21-1,TRBJ1-5,few,.,TGTGCCAGCAGCAAACGCAGGGGGCGAAATCAGCCCCAGCATTTT,CASSKRRGRNQPQHF
TRBV10-3,TRBJ2-1,.,TRBD2,TGTGCCATCAGTCTTGAGGCGGGGGGGCCGTTTGAGCAGTTCTTC,CAISLEAGGPFEQFF
TRBV7-9,TRBJ2-7,.,TRBD1,TGTGCCAGCAGCTCGACAGGGGGCGCGACCTACGAGCAGTACTTC,CASSSTGGATYEQYF
TRBV7-9,TRBJ1-4,.,.,TGTGCCAGCAGCGCCCTTGGGGGGTTAACGGAAAAACTGTTTTTT,CASSALGGLTEKLFF
TRBV12-2,TRBJ1-6,.,.,TGTGCAAGTCGCCTACAGCGGGGGAGCTCCTATAATTCACCCCTCCACTTT,CASRLQRGSSYNSPLHF
TRBV7-8,TRBJ2-5,few,.,TGTGCCAGCAGCAAACCGCGGTCTCCAGGGGGGCATGAGACCCAGTACTTC,CASSKPRSPGGHETQYF
TRBV4-2,TRBJ2-5,.,TRBD2,TGTGCCAGCAGCCAAGATAGCGGGAGGGCCGGAGAGACCCAGTACTTC,CASSQDSGRAGETQYF
TRBV10-1,TRBJ1-1,.,TRBD1,TGCGCCAGCAGTAAGGGACAGGGGGTATATACTGAAGCTTTCTTT,CASSKGQGVYTEAFF
TRBV10-3,TRBJ2-6,.,.,TGTGCCATCAGTGAATTTGGCGGGACCTCTGGGGCCAACGTCCTGACTTTC,CAISEFGGTSGANVLTF
TRBV6-5,TRBJ2-7,.,.,TGTGCCAGCAGTTACGGGACTCGTCGGTCCTACGAGCAGTACTTC,CASSYGTRRSYEQYF
TRBV30,TRBJ1-2,few,TRBD1,TGTGCCCTTTACTTAGGGAAAGGGGGCACTAACTATGGCTACACCTTC,CALYLGKGGTNYGYTF
TRBV6-4,TRBJ1-1,.,TRBD1,TGTGCCAGCAGTGCCCGCTCAGGGGGCTGGACTGAAGCTTTCTTT,CASSARSGGWTEAFF
TRBV7-2,TRBJ2-1,once,TRBD1,TGTGCCAGCAGCTTAACCGCGACAGGGGGCTTCTACAATGAGCAGTTCTTC,CASSLTATGGFYNEQFF
TRBV6-5,TRBJ1-2,.,.,TGTGCCAGCAGTTACCAGGGGAACTATGGCTACACCTTC,CASSYQGNYGYTF
TRBV6-5,TRBJ1-3,.,.,TGTGCCAGCAGTTTGGAGAACTCTGGAAACACCATATATTTT,CASSLENSGNTIYF
TRBV11-2,TRBJ1-1,once,TRBD1,TGTGCCAGCAGCTTACAGGGGGCAAACACTGAAGCTTTCTTT,CASSLQGANTEAFF